This T cell receptor beta chain was sequenced during a study of T cell responses to AZD1222 COVID-19 vaccine. Overall study findings and caveats: It should be noted that donors were predominantly white British and more often female, and clonal diversity was possibly underestimated. In the spike-specific TCR repertoire, nearly half reportedly target unmutated variant regions. Two AZD1222 doses significantly raised spike-specific TCR breadth and depth over controls. The peak T cell response came first, and repertoires were sampled only after it.

In the case of this clone: What it binds is unknown.

Method: immunoSEQ multiplex PCR; TCRdb's copy keeps in-frame clones and lacks some. The sample consists of 72,000 or so clones, around 85% of them appearing once. The V and J ends lost 2 bases and 2 bases respectively, with 6 bases between them. The CDR3 has 13 amino acids. Germline V CDR1 and CDR2: ENHRY, SYGVKD. This TCR came from an adult in good health. The sample consisted of peripheral blood, taken on day 0 of AZD1222 vaccination. This chain connects TRBV10-3 to TRBJ1-2; no reliable D call. In nucleotides, the CDR3 is TGTGCCATCAGTGAGAGAGCCAACTATGGCTACACCTTC. As protein: CAISERANYGYTF.